This is a list of T cell receptor beta chains from one sample in a study of cytomegalovirus exposure and HLA in healthy donors. Generated by immunoSEQ multiplex PCR, the TCRdb table keeps only in-frame clones and is missing some. In the table there are around 260,000 clones, roughly 80% of which are singletons. The sequenced material came from PBMCs. The source of these receptors is a girl aged 2 to 10 in good health and CMV-seronegative. Both conserved end residues are part of each CDR3. Each record gives: V gene, clone size, D gene, J gene, CDR3 protein, CDR3 DNA. The D gene is left open where the match is weak. Only some rows state a clone size, as once, few, many or a class for expanded clones.

TRBV10-3	-	TRBD1	TRBJ1-1	CAISLAGQGLDTEAFF	TGTGCCATCAGTCTCGCCGGACAGGGCTTGGACACTGAAGCTTTCTTT
TRBV9	-	TRBD1	TRBJ2-2	CASSVAGGVTGELFF	TGTGCCAGCAGCGTAGCAGGGGGCGTCACCGGGGAGCTGTTTTTT
TRBV7-8	-	-	TRBJ1-1	CASSLRGGGTEAFF	TGTGCCAGCAGCTTGCGTGGAGGTGGCACTGAAGCTTTCTTT
TRBV5-1	once	TRBD2	TRBJ2-3	CASSFGGGTDTQYF	TGCGCCAGCAGCTTTGGGGGGGGCACAGATACGCAGTATTTT
TRBV28	once	-	TRBJ2-7	CASSRGSGIYEQYF	TGTGCCAGCAGCAGAGGTAGCGGAATCTACGAGCAGTACTTC
TRBV30	-	TRBD1	TRBJ2-7	CAWSLGQGVRFYEQYF	TGTGCCTGGAGTCTAGGGCAGGGGGTCCGCTTCTACGAGCAGTACTTC
TRBV9	-	TRBD1	TRBJ2-2	CASSHPRDRALRELFF	TGTGCCAGCAGCCATCCCCGGGACAGAGCATTAAGGGAGCTGTTTTTT
TRBV28	few	TRBD2	TRBJ2-7	CASSLWREMKYEQYF	TGTGCCAGCAGTTTATGGCGGGAGATGAAGTACGAGCAGTACTTC
TRBV28	-	TRBD2	TRBJ2-7	CASTTPGGSLDEQYF	TGTGCCAGCACCACTCCGGGCGGGAGCCTCGACGAGCAGTACTTC
TRBV20-1	-	TRBD1	TRBJ2-7	CTTRTGAEQYF	TGCACGACCCGGACAGGGGCCGAGCAGTACTTC
TRBV28	-	-	TRBJ1-1	CASSWPQQGGDTEAFF	TGTGCCAGCAGCTGGCCCCAACAGGGAGGGGACACTGAAGCTTTCTTT
TRBV10-3	once	TRBD2	TRBJ2-5	CAISEYKAGVQETQYF	TGTGCCATCAGTGAGTATAAAGCGGGAGTACAAGAGACCCAGTACTTC
TRBV5-5	-	-	TRBJ2-4	CASSLVQVGAKNIQYF	TGTGCCAGCAGCTTGGTCCAGGTTGGAGCCAAAAACATTCAGTACTTC
TRBV28	-	-	TRBJ1-4	CASESGARAEKLFF	TGTGCCAGCGAATCAGGGGCGCGAGCTGAAAAACTGTTTTTT
TRBV6-5	-	TRBD1	TRBJ1-2	CASSYKAGGHGYTF	TGTGCCAGCAGTTACAAGGCAGGGGGCCATGGCTACACCTTC
TRBV7-2	-	-	TRBJ2-7	CASSSPHPGSIYEQYF	TGTGCCAGCAGCTCACCTCACCCGGGATCGATCTACGAGCAGTACTTC
TRBV18	-	-	TRBJ1-6	CARTRVLNSPLHF	TGTGCCCGGACCAGGGTTCTGAATTCACCCCTCCACTTT
TRBV28	-	-	TRBJ1-1	CASTNLNTEAFF	TGTGCCAGCACCAACTTGAACACTGAAGCTTTCTTT
TRBV2	-	TRBD2	TRBJ2-1	CASSVGGENEQFF	TGTGCCAGCAGTGTTGGGGGGGAGAATGAGCAGTTCTTC
TRBV5-1	-	TRBD1	TRBJ1-1	CASSSRQGENTEAFF	TGCGCCAGCAGCTCGAGACAGGGGGAGAACACTGAAGCTTTCTTT
TRBV27	-	TRBD1	TRBJ1-2	CASKNRGPNYGYTF	TGTGCCAGCAAGAACAGGGGGCCTAACTATGGCTACACCTTC
TRBV7-9	once	-	TRBJ2-1	CASSSPLGQGGIQYEQFF	TGTGCCAGCAGCTCTCCCTTAGGACAGGGAGGGATTCAGTATGAGCAGTTCTTC
TRBV4-1	-	TRBD1	TRBJ1-5	CASSYQGDGNQPQHF	TGCGCCAGCAGCTACCAGGGGGACGGCAATCAGCCCCAGCATTTT
TRBV9	-	-	TRBJ1-1	CASSVTTGDSTEAFF	TGTGCCAGCAGCGTTACGACAGGTGATTCCACTGAAGCTTTCTTT
TRBV18	-	-	TRBJ1-1	CASSPRRQTTHTEAFF	TGTGCCAGCTCACCACGACGGCAGACAACTCACACTGAAGCTTTCTTT
TRBV7-8	-	-	TRBJ2-6	CASSWYAGSGANVLTF	TGTGCCAGCAGCTGGTATGCAGGCTCTGGGGCCAACGTCCTGACTTTC
TRBV6-1	-	-	TRBJ1-2	CAGSSRYYGYTF	TGTGCCGGATCGTCGCGGTACTATGGCTACACCTTC
TRBV7-3	-	TRBD2	TRBJ2-1	CASSLATSGSGEQFF	TGTGCCAGCAGCTTAGCTACTAGCGGGAGTGGAGAGCAGTTCTTC
TRBV28	-	-	TRBJ2-3	CASSPPQDTQYF	TGTGCCAGCAGTCCCCCACAAGATACGCAGTATTTT
TRBV18	once	-	TRBJ2-2	CASSLKGENAAGELFF	TGTGCCAGCTCATTAAAGGGAGAAAATGCGGCCGGGGAGCTGTTTTTT
TRBV4-1	-	TRBD2	TRBJ2-7	CASSQSQGTSHEQYF	TGCGCCAGCAGCCAATCTCAAGGGACTAGCCACGAGCAGTACTTC
TRBV28	-	TRBD2	TRBJ2-7	CASSVRALAGGPSYEQYF	TGTGCCAGCAGTGTCAGGGCCCTAGCGGGGGGGCCCTCCTACGAGCAGTACTTC
TRBV4-2	-	-	TRBJ2-7	CASSQDNLATYEQYF	TGTGCCAGCAGCCAAGATAACCTAGCGACCTACGAGCAGTACTTC